Given below is one TCR delta chain in context. This clone qualifies as medium-sized (0.01 to 0.1%). Its binding antigen is unknown. Base qualities are not recorded, but no much larger clone differs from it by a single base. The same treatment, consisting of spiramycin and/or pyrimethamine plus sulfadiazine plus folinic acid, was given to mothers of infected and uninfected infants alike. Every infant, whether infected or uninfected, was delivered at term, after more than 37 weeks of gestation. Roughly 0.96 mL of blood was used to isolate PBMCs by Lymphoprep gradient centrifugation, after which the PBMCs were cryopreserved in liquid nitrogen and shipped to Belgium. Thawed PBMCs were labeled with Zombie NIR viability dye and stained with CD3, TCR gammadelta, Vgamma9 and Vdelta2 antibodies. Sorting of CD3+ TCRgammadelta+ T cells was performed on a FACSAria III, reaching a mean purity of almost 99%. For each sample, RNA was extracted from roughly 10,000 sorted gammadelta T cells with the RNeasy Micro Kit. Infants were born to mothers enrolled with primary T. gondii infection during pregnancy. The infants' peripheral blood was drawn at an outpatient microbiology and virology center located in Pavia, Italy.

The data originate from a study of Vγ9Vδ2 T cells in congenital toxoplasmosis (dated by TCRdb to about 2021). With regard to the full study: IgG, IgM and IgA serology, Western blot and an in-house interferon-gamma release assay were used to diagnose congenital toxoplasmosis. The study compared gamma and delta chain CDR3 repertoires of sorted blood gammadelta T cells between congenitally T. gondii-infected and uninfected infants. Repertoires were sequenced from infants at 2 months after birth and at 1 year of age. At 2 months, TCR sequencing included 5 or 6 infected and around ten uninfected infants, while at 1 year the sequenced group was 3 infected and 4 uninfected infants. The research as a whole found: Two months was the earliest age with enough suitable sample material for TCR repertoire analysis, so newborn repertoires were not sequenced. Both infected and uninfected infants showed a high prevalence of a public TRGV9 clonotype. Among roughly 2-month-old infants, germline-encoded fetal-type TRDV2 CDR3 sequences seemed to show up more often in infected than in uninfected infants, which suggests an in utero expansion footprint. The repertoire differences between infected and uninfected infants were less clear at 1 year of age than at 2 months. At 2 months, TRGV9 and TRDV2 CDR3s of infected infants appeared to carry fewer N additions than uninfected infants, especially TRDV2-TRDJ1 sequences.

The CDR3 spans 23 residues, from the cysteine through the phenylalanine. Kept here is only the CDR3 DNA, which spans 69 bases and is read in frame from base 1. Sequences GEAIGNYY (CDR1) and EKD (CDR2) are obtained from the germline V gene. For this chain, trimming is 3 bases at the V end and 0 bases at the J end, and the number of junction bases without a gene match is 25. cDNA was made by template-switch reverse transcription with TRGC- and TRDC-specific primers in one tube, using SuperScript II. The TRGC primer was designed to bind both the TRGC1 and TRGC2 constant genes. Amplification of TRG and TRD was done with the KAPA Real-Time Library Amplification Kit, and AMPure XP beads were used for purification between steps. Index PCR with the Nextera XT Index Kit was used to attach the Illumina sequencing adapters. An Illumina MiSeq running the V2 300 kit was used to sequence the TRG and TRD amplicons, producing 150 bp paired-end reads. Processing in the source paper ran as follows. Read quality was checked with FastQC version 0.11.8 before further analysis. Reads were aligned against the TRG or TRD reference genes from GenBank, and CDR3 sequences were constructed using MiXCR version 3.0.3. MiXCR defaults were kept, except that TRDD gene segments were assembled using 3 rather than 5 consecutive nucleotides. N additions, CDR3 length, J segment length and clonotype sharing between samples were computed with VDJtools version 1.2.1. Out-of-frame CDR3 sequences and those containing stop codons were excluded from analysis. The overlap of infant repertoires with previously published Vgamma9Vdelta2 repertoires from fetal, cord blood and adult blood was compared. TCRdb reanalyzed the public reads with the CATT caller, and identical DNA sequences were merged afterwards. The authors' filters were not applied to this entry. Recorded for this sample are about 910 delta-chain clones; 15% to 20% of them occurred a single time. Approximately 15% of the sample comes from the top ten.

The sequencing sample was made of gamma-delta T cells from blood. The sequence derives from a child younger than 10 born to a mother with Toxoplasma gondii infection during pregnancy, either congenitally infected or uninfected (not recorded which). The rearranged chain carries TRDV2 and TRDJ1; 12 central bases correspond to TRDD3. DNA sequence: TGTGCCTGTGACCTCCTTGGTTCTACCGGGGTACTGGGGGATACTGAGTACACCGATAAACTCATCTTT. It translates as CACDLLGSTGVLGDTEYTDKLIF.